The 24 T cell receptor beta chains below all came from one sample that was sequenced in a study of T cells expressing NK-cell markers. For each CDR3 protein, TCRdb gives one entry from its re-call of the 5' RACE reads, without DNA. In total, the table holds around 100,000 distinct CDR3 sequences. Material: blood T cells: a sorted CD56 or NKG2C T cell subset, CD4+ or CD8+ T cells, or bulk PBMC T cells (not recorded which). These receptors all come from a woman between 18 and 69 years old in good health.

The chain joins TRBV12-3 or TRBV12-4 to TRBJ2-7. The CDR3 runs to 12 residues. CDR3 sequence: CASSFGLYEQYF.

The rearrangement uses TRBV19 and TRBJ1-1. Germline V gene lookup returns CDR1 LNHDA and CDR2 SQIVND (reference sequence). CDR3 length: 13 amino acids. The CDR3 is CAISEISGTEAFF.

The V and J genes are TRBV12-3 or TRBV12-4 and TRBJ2-7. This CDR3 is built from 12 residues. The CDR3: CASSPLDYEQYF.

The genes are TRBV28 and TRBJ2-2. The CDR3 runs 12 residues. Germline CDR1 and CDR2: MDHEN and SYDVKM. CDR3 in amino acids: CASRGLTGELFF.

V and J are TRBV20-1 and TRBJ2-3. CDR1 and CDR2 (germline): DFQATT, SNEGSKA (reference sequence). The CDR3 has 14 amino acids. The CDR3 spells CSASGEASTDTQYF.

The gene calls are TRBV10-3 and TRBJ2-5. CDR1 is ENHRY, CDR2 SYGVKD, per germline. CDR3 length: 13 amino acids. The chain's CDR3 is CAISESSKETQYF.

This chain links TRBV25-1 with TRBJ2-3; the D call from TCRdb, TRBD2, cannot be confirmed without DNA. CDR1 MGHDK and CDR2 SYGVNS come from the germline V gene. CDR3 length: 15 amino acids. The CDR3 loop reads CASRGGFSLGDTQYF.

J is TRBJ1-1 and V is TRBV27. Germline lookup yields CDR1 MNHEY and CDR2 SMNVEV (reference sequence). This CDR3 spans 16 amino acids. The CDR3 sequence: CASSLFPPPANTEAFF.

This chain uses TRBV7-7 with TRBJ2-2; TCRdb's D call, TRBD1, is unchecked because there is no DNA. CDR3 length: 14 residues. Germline CDR1 is SSHAT and CDR2 is FNYEAQ (reference sequence). CDR3 sequence: CASSFGGTSGELFF.

The CDR3 loop is CASSQRTGIEQETQYF. J is TRBJ2-5 and V is TRBV12-3 or TRBV12-4; without DNA, the TCRdb call of TRBD1 cannot be checked. The CDR3 has 16 amino acids.

The chain carries TRBV28 and TRBJ1-5. The CDR3 covers 14 residues. The germline V gene has CDR1 MDHEN and CDR2 SYDVKM. CDR3 loop: CASSFIGPNQPQHF.

V gene TRBV24-1 combines with J gene TRBJ2-1; there is no DNA to check the TCRdb D call of TRBD1. This CDR3 is built from 12 residues. The germline gives CDR1 KGHDR, CDR2 SFDVKD. The CDR3 reads CATGGVHNEQFF.

V usage is TRBV9 and J usage is TRBJ1-5. The CDR3 covers 14 residues. The germline V gene has CDR1 SGDLS and CDR2 YYNGEE. The CDR3 sequence: CASSVGQTNQPQHF. The full variable domain, with the rest looked up from reference TRBV9 and TRBJ1-5, is DSGVTQTPKHLITATGQRVTLRCSPRSGDLSVYWYQQSLDQGLQFLIQYYNGEERAKGNILERFSAQQFPDLHSELNLSSLELGDSALYFCASSVGQTNQPQHFGDGTRLSIL.

The chain recombines TRBV19 with TRBJ2-5; TCRdb selects TRBD1, and the lack of DNA leaves this call unchecked. The CDR3 has 18 residues. The germline gives CDR1 LNHDA, CDR2 SQIVND (reference sequence). The CDR3 reads CASTQQGVPAFGEETQYF.

The gene calls are TRBV28 and TRBJ2-2; TCRdb lists TRBD2, though no DNA is available to test this call. Germline V lookup: CDR1 MDHEN, CDR2 SYDVKM. This CDR3 region has 19 residues. The CDR3 here is CASRPGLAGGPGSNGELFF.

This chain links TRBV6-2 or TRBV6-3 with TRBJ2-1. The CDR3 totals 17 residues. CDR1 and CDR2 from the germline V gene are MNHEY and SVGEGT. The CDR3 here is CASSYVATTTWSDEQFF.

The J gene is TRBJ2-1, the V gene TRBV29-1. This CDR3 is 14 amino acids long. Germline V gene data show CDR1 as SQVTM and CDR2 as ANQGSEA. The CDR3 loop is CSVDLPGSYNEQFF.

This rearrangement joins TRBV4-3 to TRBJ2-7; TCRdb lists TRBD2, though no DNA is available to test this call. The CDR3 runs 16 residues. Germline V lookup: CDR1 LGHNA, CDR2 YSLEER. CDR3 amino acids: CASSQGSGLAGHEQYF.

V and J are TRBV25-1 and TRBJ1-3. CDR3 length: 11 amino acids. Per germline, CDR1 MGHDK and CDR2 SYGVNS. The CDR3 sequence: CASRYGNTIYF. Drawing the rest from reference TRBV25-1 and TRBJ1-3, the complete variable domain is EADIYQTPRYLVIGTGKKITLECSQTMGHDKMYWYQQDPGMELHLIHYSYGVNSTEKGDLSSESTVSRIRTEHFPLTLESARPSHTSQYLCASRYGNTIYFGEGSWLTVV.

The chain links TRBV4-2 to TRBJ2-1; TCRdb calls TRBD1, which cannot be checked without DNA. The germline CDR1 and CDR2 sequences are LGHNA and YNFKEQ. The CDR3 runs to 18 residues. The CDR3: CASSQVHQKGGVGNEQFF.

The J gene is TRBJ2-1, the V gene TRBV7-2; TCRdb selects TRBD1, and the lack of DNA leaves this call unchecked. Looked up from germline, CDR1 is SGHTA and CDR2 is FQGNSA. The CDR3 covers 13 residues. The CDR3 here is CASRREGPNEQFF.

The V gene is TRBV12-3 or TRBV12-4, the J gene TRBJ2-5; TCRdb returns TRBD2, unconfirmable since there is no DNA. The CDR3 loop spans 15 amino acids. CDR3: CASSRLAGPQETQYF.

The chain couples TRBV4-3 to TRBJ2-2; there is no DNA to check the TCRdb D call of TRBD1. The CDR3 contains 12 residues. Germline values: CDR1 LGHNA, CDR2 YSLEER. The CDR3 is CASSPLMGELFF.

This rearrangement joins TRBV20-1 to TRBJ1-2; there is no DNA to check the TCRdb D call of TRBD1. Germline V lookup: CDR1 DFQATT, CDR2 SNEGSKA (reference sequence). The length of the CDR3 is 15 residues. The CDR3: CSATDRELRGHGYTF.